This T cell receptor beta chain was captured in a study of identifying expanded T cells in peripheral blood (dated by TCRdb to the late 2010s). For context, the study as a whole: Technical replicates were generated by sequencing separate aliquots of the same genomic DNA pool, and four replicates were compared pairwise. General findings and caveats noted by the study authors: Both the number of clones called differentially abundant and the false-positive rate were significantly reduced by the beta-binomial model across all healthy-donor time intervals. For all healthy donors, the variance in clone template counts between roughly 2-week samples rose significantly as total template count increased. The authors expected that over much longer intervals, such as months to years, biological variance in healthy repertoires might increase even further. Between technical replicates the binomial model flagged 0.9 to 1.5 differentially abundant clones, whereas over around two weeks the binomial model flagged about 16.4 and over about four weeks approximately 20.

On this clone itself: Its specific antigen is unknown. No much larger clone exists at a distance of one base, and base qualities are not known.

During the collection period, no infections or other immune events were recorded for the healthy donors. Healthy-donor blood repertoires served as a training cohort to calibrate time-dependent variance in a beta-binomial model of T-cell clone differential abundance. The training cohort comprised roughly ten healthy donors, 3 female and 7 male. The donors were between roughly 25 and 70 years old, with an average age of roughly 40 years. Obtained from a commercial supplier, whole blood was collected from each healthy donor at three time points set about 2 weeks apart. For immunosequencing, genomic DNA was extracted from whole blood that had not been sorted. TCRbeta CDR3 regions were profiled with the immunoSEQ Assay using bias-controlled multiplex PCR amplification of genomic DNA. As for the authors' bioinformatics: To quantify the absolute abundance of each unique TCRbeta CDR3 region, the sequences were collapsed and filtered. Two models were used to test differential abundance: a binomial model (Fisher-equivalent) and a beta-binomial model that adds time-dependent variance fitted from healthy donors. Clones with fewer than 5 combined templates were removed, and a clone was called differentially abundant if the clone's Benjamini-Hochberg FDR was below 0.01. The form v = (b*log(k)+a)^2 was used to model beta-binomial variance as a function of total template count across the two samples. Held by TCRdb, this immuneACCESS table contains in-frame sequences only and omits some clones. Under half of the omission traces to an unresolved V gene where checked; the cause of the rest is unknown. The V and J calls and clone size were taken over from that table, and D and trimming were inferred from the DNA. The sample yields roughly 120,000 clones; about 85% were counted once. The top ten clones comprise about 7.7% of the sample.

This clonotype was obtained from a person aged 18 to 70 in good health. The specimen was blood.

CDR3 region: CSVTTARRGRLAGGRYEQYF. In nucleotides, the sequence is TGCAGCGTCACCACCGCTCGTCGGGGTCGTCTAGCGGGAGGGCGGTACGAGCAGTACTTC. Recombination connected TRBV29-1 to TRBJ2-7; a stretch of 12 junction bases matches TRBD2. From the cysteine up to the phenylalanine, the CDR3 has a length of 20 residues. Only the CDR3 DNA is retained, 60 bases long and in frame from the first base. Unmatched junction bases come to 25, with V trimmed by 6 bases and J by 4 bases. CDR1 and CDR2 are read off the germline V gene as SQVTM and ANQGSEA.